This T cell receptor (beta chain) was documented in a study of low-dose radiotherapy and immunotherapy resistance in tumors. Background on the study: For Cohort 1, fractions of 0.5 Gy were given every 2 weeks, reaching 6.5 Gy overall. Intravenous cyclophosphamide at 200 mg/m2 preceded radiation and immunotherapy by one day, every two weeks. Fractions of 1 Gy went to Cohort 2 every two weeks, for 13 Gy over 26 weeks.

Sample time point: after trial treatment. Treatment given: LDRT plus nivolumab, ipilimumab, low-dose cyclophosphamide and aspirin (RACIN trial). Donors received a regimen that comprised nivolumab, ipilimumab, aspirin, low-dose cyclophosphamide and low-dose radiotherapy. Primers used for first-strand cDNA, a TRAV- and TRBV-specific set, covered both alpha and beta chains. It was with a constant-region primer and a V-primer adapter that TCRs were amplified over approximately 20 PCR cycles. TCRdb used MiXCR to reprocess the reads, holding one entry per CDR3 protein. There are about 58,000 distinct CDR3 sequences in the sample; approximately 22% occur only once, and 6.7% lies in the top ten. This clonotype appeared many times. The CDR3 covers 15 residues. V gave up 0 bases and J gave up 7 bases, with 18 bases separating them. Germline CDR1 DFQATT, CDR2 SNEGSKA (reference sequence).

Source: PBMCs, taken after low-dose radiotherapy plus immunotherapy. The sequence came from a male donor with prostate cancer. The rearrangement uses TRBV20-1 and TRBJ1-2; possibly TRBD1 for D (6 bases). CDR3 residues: CSARDPRDNGGGYTF. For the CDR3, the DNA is TGCAGTGCTAGAGACCCCAGGGACAATGGAGGTGGCTACACCTTC.